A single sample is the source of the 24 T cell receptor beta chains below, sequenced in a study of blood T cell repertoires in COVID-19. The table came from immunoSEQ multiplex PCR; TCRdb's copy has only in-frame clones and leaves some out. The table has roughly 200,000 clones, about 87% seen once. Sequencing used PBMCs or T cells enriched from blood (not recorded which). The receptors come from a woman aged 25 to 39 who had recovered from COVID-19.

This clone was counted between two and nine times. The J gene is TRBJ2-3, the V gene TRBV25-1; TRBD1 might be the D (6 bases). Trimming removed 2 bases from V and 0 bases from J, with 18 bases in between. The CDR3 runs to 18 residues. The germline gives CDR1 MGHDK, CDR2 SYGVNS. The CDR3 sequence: CASSEVTGAGASTDTQYF. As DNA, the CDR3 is TGTGCCAGCAGTGAAGTCACTGGGGCAGGGGCCAGCACAGATACGCAGTATTTT.

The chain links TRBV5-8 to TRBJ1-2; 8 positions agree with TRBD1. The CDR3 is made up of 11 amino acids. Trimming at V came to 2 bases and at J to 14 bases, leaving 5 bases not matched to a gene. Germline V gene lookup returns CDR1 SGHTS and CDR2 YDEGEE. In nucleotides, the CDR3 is TGTGCCAGCAGCTTCCGACAGGGGCAGACCTTC. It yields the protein CASSFRQGQTF. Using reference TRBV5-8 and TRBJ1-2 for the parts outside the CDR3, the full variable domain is EAGVTQSPTHLIKTRGQQATLRCSPISGHTSVYWYQQALGLGLQFLLWYDEGEERNRGNFPPRFSGRQFPNYSSELNVNALELEDSALYLCASSFRQGQTFGSGTRLTVV.

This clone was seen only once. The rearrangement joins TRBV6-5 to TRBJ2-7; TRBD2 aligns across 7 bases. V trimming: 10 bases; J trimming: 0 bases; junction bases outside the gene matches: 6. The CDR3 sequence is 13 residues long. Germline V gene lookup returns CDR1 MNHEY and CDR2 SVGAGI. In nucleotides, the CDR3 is TGTGCCACCCAGCGGGGTGACTCCTACGAGCAGTACTTC. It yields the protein CATQRGDSYEQYF.

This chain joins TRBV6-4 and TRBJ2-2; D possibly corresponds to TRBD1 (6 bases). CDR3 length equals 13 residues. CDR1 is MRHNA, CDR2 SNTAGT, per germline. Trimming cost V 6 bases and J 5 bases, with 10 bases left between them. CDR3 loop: CASRGGNTGELFF. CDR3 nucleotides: TGTGCCAGCAGAGGGGGAAATACCGGGGAGCTGTTTTTT.

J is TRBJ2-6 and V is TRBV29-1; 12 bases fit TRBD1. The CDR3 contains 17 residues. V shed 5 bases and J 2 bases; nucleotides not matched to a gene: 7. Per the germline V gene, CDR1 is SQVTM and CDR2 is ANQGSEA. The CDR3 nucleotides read TGCAGCGTTCTTCAGGGACAGGGGGCGGCTGGGGCCAACGTCCTGACTTTC. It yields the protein CSVLQGQGAAGANVLTF.

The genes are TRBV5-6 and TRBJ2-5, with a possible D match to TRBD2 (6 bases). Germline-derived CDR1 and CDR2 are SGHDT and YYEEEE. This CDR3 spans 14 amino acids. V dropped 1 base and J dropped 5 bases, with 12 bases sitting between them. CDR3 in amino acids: CASSLRTSRETQYF. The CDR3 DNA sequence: TGTGCCAGCAGCTTGAGAACTAGCCGGGAGACCCAGTACTTC.

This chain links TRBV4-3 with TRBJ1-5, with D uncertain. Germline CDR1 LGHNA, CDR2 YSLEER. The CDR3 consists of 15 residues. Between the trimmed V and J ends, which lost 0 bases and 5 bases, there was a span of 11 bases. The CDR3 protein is CASSQDKSGDQPQHF. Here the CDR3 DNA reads TGCGCCAGCAGCCAAGATAAGAGCGGTGATCAGCCCCAGCATTTT.

The CDR3 loop is CASSQGAGNIQYF. In DNA, the CDR3 is TGTGCCAGCAGCCAGGGGGCGGGAAACATTCAGTACTTC. V is TRBV11-2 and J is TRBJ2-4; 8 bases are shared with TRBD1. Germline CDR1 is SGHAT and CDR2 is FQNNGV. After removal of 5 bases from V and 6 bases from J, the junction contained 3 bases not matched to a gene. The CDR3 consists of 13 residues.

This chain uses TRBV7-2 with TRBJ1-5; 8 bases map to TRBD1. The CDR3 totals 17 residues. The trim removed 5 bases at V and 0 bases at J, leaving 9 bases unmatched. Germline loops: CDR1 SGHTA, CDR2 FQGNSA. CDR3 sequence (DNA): TGTGCCAGCAGCCGCGGGACAGGTATTCTTAGCAATCAGCCCCAGCATTTT. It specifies CASSRGTGILSNQPQHF.

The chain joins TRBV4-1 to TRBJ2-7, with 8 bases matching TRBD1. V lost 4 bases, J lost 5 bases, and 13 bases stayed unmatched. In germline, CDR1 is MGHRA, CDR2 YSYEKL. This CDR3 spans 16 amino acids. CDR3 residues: CASSRQDSGGNDEQYF. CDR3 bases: TGCGCCAGCAGCCGCCAGGATTCAGGGGGCAACGACGAGCAGTACTTC.

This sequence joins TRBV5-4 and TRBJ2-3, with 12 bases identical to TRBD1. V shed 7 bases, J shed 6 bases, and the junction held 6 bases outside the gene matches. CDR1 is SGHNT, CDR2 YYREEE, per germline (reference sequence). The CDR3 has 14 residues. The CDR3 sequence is CASGGTGGLDTQYF. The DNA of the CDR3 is TGTGCCAGCGGCGGGACAGGGGGCCTCGATACGCAGTATTTT.

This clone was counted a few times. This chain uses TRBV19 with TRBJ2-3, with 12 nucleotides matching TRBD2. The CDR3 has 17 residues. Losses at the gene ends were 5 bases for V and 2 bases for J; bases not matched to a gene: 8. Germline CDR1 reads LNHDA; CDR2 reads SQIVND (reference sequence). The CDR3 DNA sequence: TGTGCCAGTAGTGCCAGAGGGACTAGCGGGTACACAGATACGCAGTATTTT. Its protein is CASSARGTSGYTDTQYF.

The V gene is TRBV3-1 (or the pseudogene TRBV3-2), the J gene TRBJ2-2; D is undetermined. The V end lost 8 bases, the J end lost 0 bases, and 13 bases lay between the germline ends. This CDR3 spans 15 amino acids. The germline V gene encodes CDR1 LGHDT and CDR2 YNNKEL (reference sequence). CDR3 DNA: TGTGCCAGCTTGGGCAGAGAAACGAACACCGGGGAGCTGTTTTTT. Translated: CASLGRETNTGELFF.

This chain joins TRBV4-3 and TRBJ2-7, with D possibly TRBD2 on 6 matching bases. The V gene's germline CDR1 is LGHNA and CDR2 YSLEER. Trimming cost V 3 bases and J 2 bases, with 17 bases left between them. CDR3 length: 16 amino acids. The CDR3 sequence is CASSQARVAGTYEQYF. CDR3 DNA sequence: TGCGCCAGCAGCCAGGCCAGAGTGGCGGGGACCTACGAGCAGTACTTC.

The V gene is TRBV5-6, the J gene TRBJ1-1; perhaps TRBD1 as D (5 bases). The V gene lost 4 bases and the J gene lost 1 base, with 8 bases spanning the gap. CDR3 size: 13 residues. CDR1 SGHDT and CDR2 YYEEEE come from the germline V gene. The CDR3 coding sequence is TGTGCCAGCAGCCCGACAGCGAACACTGAAGCTTTCTTT. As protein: CASSPTANTEAFF.

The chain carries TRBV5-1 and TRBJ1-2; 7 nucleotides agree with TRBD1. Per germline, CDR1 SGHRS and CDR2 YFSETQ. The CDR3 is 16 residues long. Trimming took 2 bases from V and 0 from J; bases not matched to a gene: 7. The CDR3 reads CASSLDRASANYGYTF. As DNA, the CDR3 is TGCGCCAGCAGCTTAGACAGGGCCTCAGCTAACTATGGCTACACCTTC.

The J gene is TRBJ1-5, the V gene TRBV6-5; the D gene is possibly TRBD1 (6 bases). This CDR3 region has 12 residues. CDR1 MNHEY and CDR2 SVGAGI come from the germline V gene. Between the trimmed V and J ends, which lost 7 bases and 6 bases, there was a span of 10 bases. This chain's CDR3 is CASTTGTQPQHF. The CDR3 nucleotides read TGTGCCAGCACTACAGGGACTCAGCCCCAGCATTTT.

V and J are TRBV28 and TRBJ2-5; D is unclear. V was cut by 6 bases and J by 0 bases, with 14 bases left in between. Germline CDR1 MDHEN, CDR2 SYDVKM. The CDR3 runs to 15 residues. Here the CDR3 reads CASRPQTNHQETQYF. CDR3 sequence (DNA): TGTGCCAGCAGACCACAAACAAACCACCAAGAGACCCAGTACTTC.

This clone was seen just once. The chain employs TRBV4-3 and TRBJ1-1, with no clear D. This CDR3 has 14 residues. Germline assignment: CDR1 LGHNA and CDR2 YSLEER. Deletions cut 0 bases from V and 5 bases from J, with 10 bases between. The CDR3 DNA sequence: TGCGCCAGCAGCCAAGAATCGAGGGTTACTGAAGCTTTCTTT. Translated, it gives CASSQESRVTEAFF.

CDR3 sequence (DNA): TGCGCCAGCAGCTTGACAGGAAGACCCTACGAGCAGTACTTC. Protein: CASSLTGRPYEQYF. This chain joins TRBV5-1 and TRBJ2-7; possible D gene TRBD1, 5 bases. Trimming stripped 1 base from V and 2 bases from J, with 10 bases between. The germline V gene has CDR1 SGHRS and CDR2 YFSETQ. The CDR3 runs 14 residues.

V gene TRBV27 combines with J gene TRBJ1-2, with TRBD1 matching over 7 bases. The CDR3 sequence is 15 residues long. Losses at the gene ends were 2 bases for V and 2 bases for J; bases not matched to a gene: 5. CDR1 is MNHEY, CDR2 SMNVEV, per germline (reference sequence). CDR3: CASSLRGQTNYGYTF. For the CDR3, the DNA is TGTGCCAGCAGTTTAAGGGGACAGACCAACTATGGCTACACCTTC.

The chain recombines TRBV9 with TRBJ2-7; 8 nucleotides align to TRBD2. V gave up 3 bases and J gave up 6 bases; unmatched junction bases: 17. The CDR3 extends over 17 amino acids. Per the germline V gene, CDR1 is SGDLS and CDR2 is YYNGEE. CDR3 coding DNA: TGTGCCAGCAGCGCCCTCGGGGTAGCGGGGAGTCCTTTCGAGCAGTACTTC. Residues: CASSALGVAGSPFEQYF. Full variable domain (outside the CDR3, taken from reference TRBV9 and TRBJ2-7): DSGVTQTPKHLITATGQRVTLRCSPRSGDLSVYWYQQSLDQGLQFLIQYYNGEERAKGNILERFSAQQFPDLHSELNLSSLELGDSALYFCASSALGVAGSPFEQYFGPGTRLTVT.

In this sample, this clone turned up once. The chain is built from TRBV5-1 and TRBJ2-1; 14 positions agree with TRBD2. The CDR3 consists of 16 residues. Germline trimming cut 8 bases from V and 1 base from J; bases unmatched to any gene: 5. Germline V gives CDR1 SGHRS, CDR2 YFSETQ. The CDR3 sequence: CASGLAGGRSYNEQFF. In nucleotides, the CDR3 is TGCGCCAGTGGACTAGCGGGGGGACGGTCCTACAATGAGCAGTTCTTC.

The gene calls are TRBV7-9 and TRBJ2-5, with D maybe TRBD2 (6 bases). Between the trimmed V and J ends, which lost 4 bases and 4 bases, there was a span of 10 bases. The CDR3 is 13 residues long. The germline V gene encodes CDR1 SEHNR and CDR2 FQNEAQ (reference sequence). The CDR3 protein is CASSSMGGETQYF. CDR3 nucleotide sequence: TGTGCCAGCAGCTCAATGGGGGGAGAGACCCAGTACTTC.